This is a list of T cell receptor beta chains from one sample in a study of graft-versus-host responses after intestinal transplantation. The table came from immunoSEQ multiplex PCR; TCRdb's copy has only in-frame clones and leaves some out. The sample consists of some 96,000 clones, around 90% of them appearing once. Material: PBMCs, obtained 450 to 480 days after intestinal transplant. The receptors originated from a human patient who received an intestinal transplant, so some T cells may come from the graft donor. The CDR3 runs from the conserved cysteine through the conserved F or W. A D gene is named only where the DNA matches it firmly. Clone size, where shown, is once, few, many, or a class for clones that have expanded.

>TRBJ1-5|TRBV2|once|NA|13
CASYGGGGQPQHF
TGTGCCAGCTACGGGGGGGGAGGGCAGCCCCAGCATTTT
>TRBJ1-1|TRBV2|NA|TRBD1|12
CASDRTGGEAFF
TGTGCCAGCGACAGGACAGGCGGTGAAGCTTTCTTT
>TRBJ1-2|TRBV19|NA|NA|16
CASSIGGGGPSYGYTF
TGTGCCAGTAGTATAGGAGGTGGGGGACCCTCCTATGGCTACACCTTC
>TRBJ1-6|TRBV6-6|NA|NA|15
CASQGFSSYNSPLHF
TGTGCCAGCCAGGGATTTAGCTCCTATAATTCACCCCTCCACTTT
>TRBJ1-2|TRBV9|NA|NA|14
CASRDNSDNYGYTF
TGTGCCAGCAGGGATAACTCGGACAACTATGGCTACACCTTC
>TRBJ2-1|TRBV6-6|NA|TRBD2|14
CASEGGLAGREQFF
TGTGCCAGCGAGGGGGGGCTAGCGGGGCGTGAGCAGTTCTTC
>TRBJ1-4|TRBV15|once|TRBD1|17
CATSRDRGDRESEKLFF
TGTGCCACCAGCAGAGATCGGGGGGACAGGGAGAGTGAAAAACTGTTTTTT
>TRBJ2-1|TRBV19|once|TRBD1|16
CASSIRGQGSYNEQFF
TGTGCCAGTAGTATACGAGGACAGGGCTCCTACAATGAGCAGTTCTTC
>TRBJ1-1|TRBV5-1|NA|NA|17
CASSLEVVGARGTEAFF
TGCGCCAGCAGCTTGGAGGTTGTGGGGGCGCGAGGTACTGAAGCTTTCTTT
>TRBJ1-1|TRBV7-2|NA|NA|15
CASSLTRVGNTEAFF
TGTGCCAGCAGCTTAACCAGGGTGGGGAACACTGAAGCTTTCTTT
>TRBJ1-3|TRBV27|NA|TRBD1|16
CASSLSATGFKNTIYF
TGTGCCAGCAGTTTAAGCGCGACAGGGTTCAAGAACACCATATATTTT
>TRBJ1-1|TRBV7-9|NA|NA|13
CASNQYGDTEAFF
TGTGCCAGCAACCAATACGGGGACACTGAAGCTTTCTTT
>TRBJ1-4|TRBV7-9|NA|NA|15
CASSLGVATNEKLFF
TGTGCCAGCAGCTTAGGGGTGGCGACTAATGAAAAACTGTTTTTT
>TRBJ2-2|TRBV4-1|once|NA|15
CASSQDPVATGELFF
TGCGCCAGCAGCCAAGATCCGGTGGCCACCGGGGAGCTGTTTTTT
>TRBJ2-1|TRBV10-3|NA|NA|17
CAISDLGDRYQYNEQFF
TGTGCCATCAGTGATTTGGGCGACAGGTACCAGTACAATGAGCAGTTCTTC
>TRBJ2-3|TRBV6-1|NA|NA|13
CASRWGRADTQYF
TGTGCCAGCAGGTGGGGTAGGGCAGATACGCAGTATTTT
>TRBJ2-1|TRBV18|NA|NA|14
CASSPGFGYNEQFF
TGTGCCAGCTCTCCAGGGTTCGGCTACAATGAGCAGTTCTTC
>TRBJ2-3|TRBV27|NA|NA|15
CASTSGGPSTDTQYF
TGTGCCAGCACCTCCGGCGGACCTAGCACAGATACGCAGTATTTT
>TRBJ1-1|TRBV10-1|NA|TRBD1|15
CASSPDRGRNTEAFF
TGCGCCAGCAGCCCGGACAGGGGGCGGAACACTGAAGCTTTCTTT
>TRBJ1-2|TRBV27|NA|NA|15
CASSLAAGANYGYTF
TGTGCCAGCAGCTTAGCGGCAGGGGCCAACTATGGCTACACCTTC
>TRBJ1-4|TRBV9|NA|NA|14
CASSVAARETKLFF
TGTGCCAGCAGCGTAGCGGCTCGTGAGACTAAACTGTTTTTT
>TRBJ1-5|TRBV10-3|NA|TRBD1|18
CAISETPGTGAGNQPQHF
TGTGCCATCAGTGAAACCCCGGGGACAGGGGCCGGCAATCAGCCCCAGCATTTT
>TRBJ2-2|TRBV5-1|NA|TRBD1|14
CASSPTGGSGELFF
TGCGCCAGCAGCCCGACAGGGGGTTCCGGGGAGCTGTTTTTT
>TRBJ2-3|TRBV9|NA|TRBD1|15
CATNTRGLYTDTQYF
TGTGCCACGAACACGAGGGGGCTCTACACAGATACGCAGTATTTT
>TRBJ2-5|TRBV19|NA|TRBD2|14
CASSIGLAEETQYF
TGTGCCAGTAGTATTGGACTAGCGGAAGAGACCCAGTACTTC
>TRBJ1-2|TRBV19|NA|NA|15
CASSIGTGGGYGYTF
TGTGCCAGTAGTATTGGCACGGGAGGTGGCTATGGCTACACCTTC
>TRBJ2-2|TRBV15|NA|NA|14
CATSRDRVAGELFF
TGTGCCACCAGCAGAGATCGGGTGGCCGGGGAGCTGTTTTTT
>TRBJ1-2|TRBV6-5|once|TRBD1|13
CATRTGFGYGYTF
TGTGCCACCAGGACAGGGTTCGGCTATGGCTACACCTTC
>TRBJ2-3|TRBV7-8|NA|TRBD1|14
CASSLVQGAFTQYF
TGTGCCAGCAGCTTAGTACAGGGGGCATTTACGCAGTATTTT
>TRBJ1-2|TRBV18|NA|NA|16
CASSPAGLGPNYGYTF
TGTGCCAGCTCACCGGCGGGGTTGGGCCCTAACTATGGCTACACCTTC
>TRBJ2-3|TRBV7-3|NA|TRBD2|14
CASSPSGGGDTQYF
TGTGCCAGCAGCCCTAGCGGGGGCGGTGATACGCAGTATTTT
>TRBJ1-3|TRBV2|once|NA|14
CASSEGNSGNTIYF
TGTGCCAGCAGTGAAGGGAACTCTGGAAACACCATATATTTT
>TRBJ2-1|TRBV19|NA|NA|12
CALGTGANEQFF
TGTGCCTTAGGTACGGGCGCCAATGAGCAGTTCTTC